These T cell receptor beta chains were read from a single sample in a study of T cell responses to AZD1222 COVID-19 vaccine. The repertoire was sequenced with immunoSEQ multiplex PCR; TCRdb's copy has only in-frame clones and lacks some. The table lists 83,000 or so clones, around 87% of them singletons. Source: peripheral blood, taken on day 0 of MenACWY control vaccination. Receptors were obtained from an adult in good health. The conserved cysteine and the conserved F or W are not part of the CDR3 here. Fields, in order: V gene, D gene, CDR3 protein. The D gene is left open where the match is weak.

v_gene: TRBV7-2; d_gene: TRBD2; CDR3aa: ASSVSTSYWETQY
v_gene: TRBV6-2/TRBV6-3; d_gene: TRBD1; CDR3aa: ASSWDSYSNQPQH
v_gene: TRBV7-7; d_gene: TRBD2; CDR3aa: ASSLDGSRASGKF
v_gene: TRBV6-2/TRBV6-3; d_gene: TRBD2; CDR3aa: ASSYGTSGYFSSYNEQF
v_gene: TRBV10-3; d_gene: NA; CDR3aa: AIRGPMNTEAF
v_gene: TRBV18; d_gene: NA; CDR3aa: ASSPDDGLF
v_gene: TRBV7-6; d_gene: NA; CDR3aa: ASSLAPNSNQPQH
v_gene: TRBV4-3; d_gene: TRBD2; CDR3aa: ASSQRRTSGDNEQF
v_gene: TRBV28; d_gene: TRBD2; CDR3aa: ASSPLSGGPYNEQF
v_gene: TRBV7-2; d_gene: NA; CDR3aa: ASSPIADSTADTQY
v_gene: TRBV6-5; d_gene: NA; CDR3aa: ASSKRRSYEQY
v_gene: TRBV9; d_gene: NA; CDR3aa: ASSGEGPPEAF
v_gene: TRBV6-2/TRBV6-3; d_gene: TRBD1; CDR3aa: ASSYRQGVNTGELF
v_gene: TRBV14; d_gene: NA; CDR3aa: ASSRLTGGRTEAF
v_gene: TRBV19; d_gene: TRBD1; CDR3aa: ASSTGTGGGIEQF
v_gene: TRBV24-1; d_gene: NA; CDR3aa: ATSDQYLSTDTQY
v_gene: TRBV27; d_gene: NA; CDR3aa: ASSGVRAGAF
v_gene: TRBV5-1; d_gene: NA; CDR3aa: ASSPLGVAYEKLF
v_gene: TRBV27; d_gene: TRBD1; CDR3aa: ASSLFQGDYGYT
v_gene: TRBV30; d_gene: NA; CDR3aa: AWRATGFPNEKLF
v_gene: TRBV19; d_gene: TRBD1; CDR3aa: ASSQHRDSLYGFYGYT
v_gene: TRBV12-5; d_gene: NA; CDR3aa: ASGSTGTADTQY
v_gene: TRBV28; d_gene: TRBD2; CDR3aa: ASSYSGGRPYEQY
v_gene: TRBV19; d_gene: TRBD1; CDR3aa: ASTHSDRGTEAF
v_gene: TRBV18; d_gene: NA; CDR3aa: ASGHKGQTFSYNEQF
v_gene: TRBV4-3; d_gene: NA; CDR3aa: ASSPSGDLSTDTQY
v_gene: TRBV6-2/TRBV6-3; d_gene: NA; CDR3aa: ASSFSWERGEQF
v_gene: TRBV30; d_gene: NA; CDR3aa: AWRRWGLRTEAF
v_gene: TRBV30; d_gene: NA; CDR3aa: AWSSHGRNSPLH
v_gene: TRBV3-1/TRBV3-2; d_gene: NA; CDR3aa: ASTEGEHNSPLH
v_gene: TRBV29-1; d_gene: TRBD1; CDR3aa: SVVERGQSSYEQY
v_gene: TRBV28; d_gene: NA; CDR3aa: ASSLRGISYEQY
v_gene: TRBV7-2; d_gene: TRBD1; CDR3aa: ASSRDRPYEQY
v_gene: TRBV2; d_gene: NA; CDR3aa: ASSGESSYNSPLH
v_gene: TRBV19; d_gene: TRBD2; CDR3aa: ASSMFVSSGSSDTQY
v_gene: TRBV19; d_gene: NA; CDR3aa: ASPLQEKLF
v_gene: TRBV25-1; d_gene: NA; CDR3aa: ASSRGYSPLH
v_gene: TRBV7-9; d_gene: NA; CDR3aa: ASSPPLNTEAF
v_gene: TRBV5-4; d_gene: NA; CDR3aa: ASSLGPGSQPQH
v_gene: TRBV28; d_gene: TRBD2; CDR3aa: ASSLLGGRGGSEQF
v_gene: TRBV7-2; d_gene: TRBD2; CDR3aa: ASSLEAEASGRGETQY
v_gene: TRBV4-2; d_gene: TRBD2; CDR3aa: ASSPGLAGFDEQY
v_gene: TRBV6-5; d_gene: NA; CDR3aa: ASTQRSYEQY
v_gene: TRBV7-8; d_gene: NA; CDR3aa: ASSMTEITEAF